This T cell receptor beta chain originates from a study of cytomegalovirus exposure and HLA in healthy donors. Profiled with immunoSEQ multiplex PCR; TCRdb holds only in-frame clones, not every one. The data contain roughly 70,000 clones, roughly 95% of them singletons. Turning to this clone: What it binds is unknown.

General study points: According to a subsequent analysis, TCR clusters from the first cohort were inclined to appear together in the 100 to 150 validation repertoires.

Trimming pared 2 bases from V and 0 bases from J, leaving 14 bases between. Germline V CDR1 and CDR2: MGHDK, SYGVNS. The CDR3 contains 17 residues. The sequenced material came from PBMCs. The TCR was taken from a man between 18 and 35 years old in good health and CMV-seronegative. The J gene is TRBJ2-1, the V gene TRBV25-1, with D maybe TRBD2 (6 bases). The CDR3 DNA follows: TGTGCCAGCAGTGAACGTAGGGGACTCAGCTCCTACAATGAGCAGTTCTTC. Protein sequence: CASSERRGLSSYNEQFF.